The 18 T cell receptor beta chains presented below share a single source sample, sequenced in a study of T cell responses to AZD1222 COVID-19 vaccine. The data were produced by immunoSEQ multiplex PCR, yet TCRdb's version contains in-frame clones alone and is incomplete. Here the sample spans some 140,000 clones, approximately 87% being singletons. Sample: peripheral blood, taken on day 0 of MenACWY control vaccination. These receptors all stem from an adult in good health.

CDR3 nucleotide sequence: TGTGCCAGCAGTGAAGCGGATCTGGTCACTGAAGCTTTCTTT. Protein sequence: CASSEADLVTEAFF. The genes are TRBV2 and TRBJ1-1, with no clear D. V was cut by 0 bases and J by 4 bases, with 9 bases left in between. The CDR3 totals 14 residues. Germline CDR1 is SNHLY and CDR2 is FYNNEI.

The J gene is TRBJ1-5, the V gene TRBV19; maybe TRBD1 (5 bases). The V end lost 5 bases, the J end lost 6 bases, and 14 bases lay between the germline ends. CDR3 size: 14 residues. CDR1 is LNHDA and CDR2 is SQIVND in the germline V gene (reference sequence). CDR3 protein: CASSSQGGGQPQHF. DNA for the CDR3: TGTGCCAGTAGTTCTCAGGGAGGAGGTCAGCCCCAGCATTTT.

CDR3 DNA sequence: TGTGCCAGCAGCTGGATGAGCGGGATTCGGACCGGGGAGCTGTTTTTT. Amino acid sequence: CASSWMSGIRTGELFF. The V gene is TRBV5-8, the J gene TRBJ2-2, with 7 bases identical to TRBD2. Germline V gives CDR1 SGHTS, CDR2 YDEGEE. The ends lost 3 bases at V and 5 bases at J; junction bases unmatched: 10. The CDR3 contains 16 residues.

V usage is TRBV18 and J usage is TRBJ1-1; 7 positions agree with TRBD1. Germline-derived CDR1 and CDR2 are KGHSH and LQKENI. V dropped 3 bases and J dropped 5; count of bases not matched to a gene: 6. The CDR3 loop spans 14 amino acids. The CDR3 DNA is TGTGCCAGCTCACCGAAACAGGGGATTACTGAAGCTTTCTTT. Translated: CASSPKQGITEAFF.

This sequence joins TRBV11-3 and TRBJ2-1, with TRBD2 identical over 11 bases. V shed 5 bases, J shed 3 bases, and the junction held 6 bases outside the gene matches. This CDR3 has 16 amino acids. Germline CDR1 and CDR2: SGHNT and YENEEA. The CDR3 spells CASSLRTSGYYNEQFF. The CDR3 bases are TGTGCCAGCAGCCTACGGACTAGCGGGTACTACAATGAGCAGTTCTTC.

This chain links TRBV5-1 with TRBJ1-5; 9 bases map to TRBD1. Germline CDR1 SGHRS, CDR2 YFSETQ. This CDR3 contains 16 residues. V shed 4 bases, J shed 6 bases, and the junction held 11 bases outside the gene matches. The CDR3 DNA is TGCGCCAGCAGCGAGGGACAGGGATTCTTCGGTCAGCCCCAGCATTTT. The encoded protein is CASSEGQGFFGQPQHF.

The chain employs TRBV11-2 and TRBJ2-2; TRBD1 matches at 8 bases. The CDR3 runs to 15 residues. The germline V gene encodes CDR1 SGHAT and CDR2 FQNNGV. With 5 bases clipped from V and 4 bases from J, the junction kept 6 bases outside the gene matches. The CDR3 sequence is CASSIRTGLTGELFF. In DNA, the CDR3 is TGTGCCAGCAGCATTCGGACAGGGCTCACCGGGGAGCTGTTTTTT. The full variable domain, completed using reference TRBV11-2 and TRBJ2-2, is EAGVAQSPRYKIIEKRQSVAFWCNPISGHATLYWYQQILGQGPKLLIQFQNNGVVDDSQLPKDRFSAERLKGVDSTLKIQPAKLEDSAVYLCASSIRTGLTGELFFGEGSRLTVL.

This clone occurred a few times. The V call is TRBV29-1, the J call TRBJ1-1, with TRBD1 identical over 8 bases. This CDR3 is 13 amino acids long. Germline loops: CDR1 SQVTM, CDR2 ANQGSEA. V dropped 7 bases and J dropped 2; count of bases not matched to a gene: 6. Here the CDR3 reads CSATTGGNTEAFF. In nucleotides, the CDR3 is TGCAGCGCCACCACAGGGGGAAACACTGAAGCTTTCTTT.

This clone is a singleton in its sample. J is TRBJ2-4 and V is TRBV19, with TRBD2 identical over 7 bases. Trimming took 5 bases from V and 5 from J; bases not matched to a gene: 9. Germline values: CDR1 LNHDA, CDR2 SQIVND (reference sequence). The length of the CDR3 is 15 residues. The CDR3, as DNA: TGTGCCAGTAGTTTATTGGTTGGGAGGGAAAACATTCAGTACTTC. This translates into CASSLLVGRENIQYF.

The chain recombines TRBV15 with TRBJ1-5; the match to TRBD1 covers 9 bases. V gave up 0 bases and J gave up 6 bases; unmatched junction bases: 0. The germline V gene has CDR1 LNHNV and CDR2 YYDKDF (reference sequence). This CDR3 region has 14 residues. As DNA, the CDR3 is TGTGCCACCAGCAGAGAGACAGGGGGTCAGCCCCAGCATTTT. Translation gives CATSRETGGQPQHF.

The chain links TRBV19 to TRBJ1-5; perhaps TRBD1 as D (5 bases). Trimming pared 7 bases from V and 0 bases from J, leaving 16 bases between. Germline assignment: CDR1 LNHDA and CDR2 SQIVND (reference sequence). The CDR3 loop spans 16 amino acids. The DNA of the CDR3 is TGTGCCAGTATCGCGCAGGGAACTCTTAGCAATCAGCCCCAGCATTTT. This codes for CASIAQGTLSNQPQHF.

The rearrangement joins TRBV7-8 to TRBJ1-5; 8 bases align to TRBD1. This CDR3 spans 14 amino acids. V was pared by 3 bases and J by 7 bases, with 5 bases of the junction left unmatched. CDR1 SGHVS and CDR2 FQNEAQ come from the germline V gene. CDR3 DNA sequence: TGTGCCAGCAGCTTCCACAGGGGGGGACAGCCCCAGCATTTT. Translated, it gives CASSFHRGGQPQHF. Full variable domain (remainder filled in from reference TRBV7-8 and TRBJ1-5): GAGVSQSPRYKVAKRGQDVALRCDPISGHVSLFWYQQALGQGPEFLTYFQNEAQLDKSGLPSDRFFAERPEGSVSTLKIQRTQQEDSAVYLCASSFHRGGQPQHFGDGTRLSIL.

The chain uses TRBV7-6 and TRBJ2-2; possibly TRBD2 for D (6 bases). The CDR3 is made up of 15 amino acids. V was pared by 5 bases and J by 7 bases, with 17 bases between. The germline gives CDR1 SGHVS, CDR2 FNYEAQ. The CDR3 DNA reads as TGTGCCAGCAGCATGACGACTAGTGGGATCGGGGAGCTGTTTTTT. Translation: CASSMTTSGIGELFF.

The V and J genes are TRBV19 and TRBJ2-1; D not certain. CDR3 length equals 12 residues. Germline CDR1 LNHDA, CDR2 SQIVND (reference sequence). Trimming took 4 bases from V and 10 from J, leaving 11 bases between them. Here the CDR3 DNA reads TGTGCCAGTAGTACCCAAATGGGGGAGCAGTTCTTC. It translates to CASSTQMGEQFF. The full variable domain, in which reference TRBV19 and TRBJ2-1 provide the parts outside the CDR3, is DGGITQSPKYLFRKEGQNVTLSCEQNLNHDAMYWYRQDPGQGLRLIYYSQIVNDFQKGDIAEGYSVSREKKESFPLTVTSAQKNPTAFYLCASSTQMGEQFFGPGTRLTVL.

This clone appeared a few times. This sequence joins TRBV29-1 and TRBJ1-1, with TRBD1 matching 8 bases. Trimming removed 3 bases from V and 4 bases from J; junction bases left unmatched: 16. The CDR3 is 17 amino acids. The germline gives CDR1 SQVTM, CDR2 ANQGSEA. The CDR3 region is CSVEGTGQEEYGTEAFF. DNA for the CDR3: TGCAGCGTTGAGGGGACAGGACAGGAGGAGTATGGCACTGAAGCTTTCTTT.

The V gene is TRBV5-4, the J gene TRBJ2-2, with 7 bases fitting TRBD2. The CDR3 is made up of 16 amino acids. Germline lookup yields CDR1 SGHNT and CDR2 YYREEE (reference sequence). V lost 5 bases and J lost 6; bases outside the gene matches: 13. CDR3 loop: CASSHRGGRDAGELFF. The CDR3 coding sequence is TGTGCCAGCAGTCATCGGGGAGGGAGGGACGCCGGGGAGCTGTTTTTT.

The V call is TRBV10-3, the J call TRBJ2-3; TRBD1 agrees at 8 bases. Germline V CDR1 and CDR2: ENHRY, SYGVKD. The CDR3 runs 14 residues. V was pared by 6 bases and J by 6 bases, with 8 bases of the junction left unmatched. CDR3 bases: TGTGCCATCAGCCTCGGACAGGGCCCCGATACGCAGTATTTT. It codes for CAISLGQGPDTQYF.

The V gene is TRBV5-4, the J gene TRBJ1-1, with 8 nucleotides matching TRBD1. The CDR3 spans 15 residues. The germline V gene encodes CDR1 SGHNT and CDR2 YYREEE (reference sequence). J lost 3 bases, V lost 4 bases, and 8 bases had no gene match. DNA of the CDR3: TGTGCCAGCAGCCCACAGGGGGGTGAGGACACTGAAGCTTTCTTT. Its translation is CASSPQGGEDTEAFF.